What follows describes a single TCR beta chain. The antigen it binds to is not known. Base qualities are missing; no much larger clone stands one base away. Each donor gave one peripheral blood draw, roughly 0.11 L on average, collected into heparinised tubes. Naive, central memory, regulatory and stem cell-like memory CD4+ T cells were sorted on a BD FACSAria II using a panel including CD45RO, CCR7, CD25, CD127, CD95 and CD27. Every sorted population had a purity above 98%. PBMCs were isolated immediately by Lymphoprep density gradient centrifugation and stained directly without culture. So that batch effects would be minimized, each experiment stained and sorted samples in pairs, pairing one healthy donor with one patient. The data are from a study of beta chain features in type 1 diabetes (dated by TCRdb to the late 2010s). In terms of the full investigation: Patients and healthy donors did not differ in mean age, gender distribution, total cell number or subset yield. Across all samples, some 100,000,000 sorted cells were examined, and cell number per subset correlated strongly with RNA yield. In the study, TCRB repertoires of sorted circulating CD4+ T cell subsets from recently diagnosed type 1 diabetes patients were compared with those of matched healthy donors. Regulatory and stem cell-like memory subsets were obtained from only 8 patients and about 8 healthy donors, while naive and central memory subsets were obtained from all 30 or so donors.

From cysteine to phenylalanine, the CDR3 is 14 amino acids long. Left in the record is the CDR3 DNA by itself, 42 bases read in frame from the first base. Trimming costs V 4 bases and J 5 bases, and their ends lie 15 bases apart. CDR1 and CDR2 (LNHDA, SQIVND) derive from the germline V gene (reference sequence). Findings and caveats that apply to the study as a whole: Because cDNA was sequenced instead of genomic DNA, highly expressing activated cells could be over-represented, though the groups showed no difference in activation or CD3 levels. PCR may preferentially amplify shorter templates, but because patient and control samples were amplified and corrected together, any resulting skew would affect both groups equally. In all four CD4+ subsets, TCRB CDR3 length was moderately but significantly shorter in type 1 diabetes patients. Because the HLA sub-analyses included only small numbers of individuals, any influence of HLA type on TCRB rearrangement was left unresolved. At VDJ recombination sites, patients with type 1 diabetes made fewer insertions and deleted more nucleotides, a pattern implying thymic rearrangement abnormalities. Naive, central memory and regulatory TCRB repertoires appeared to be more similar among patients than among healthy donors.

All of the isolated RNA was reverse transcribed with the High Capacity cDNA Reverse Transcription Kit, so expressed TCRB transcripts were sequenced. Deep immunoSEQ sequencing was performed on naive, central memory and regulatory T cell samples, with an average of roughly 3.3 million total reads per sample. Sorted cells were lysed in RLT buffer, and RNA was extracted using DNase-treated RNeasy Micro or Mini kits according to cell number. To prevent cross-contamination, each cell subset was processed individually, whereas patient and healthy donor samples were processed jointly. The immunoSEQ multiplex PCR was used to amplify TCRB sequences from cDNA, generating 87-bp fragments that spanned the CDR3 region. Amplicons were sequenced on the Illumina HiSeq platform. In the paper's pipeline: Synthetic template baselines were used to correct PCR bias computationally, reads within Hamming distance 2 were collapsed together, and singletons that could not be merged were discarded. Reads were aligned to IMGT to assign V, D and J genes, CDR3 length, and insertions or deletions at six rearrangement sites. Within each subset, clonotype counts were normalized to the number of sorted cells before true diversity and Gini coefficients were calculated with the tcR R package. The overlap coefficient, calculated on TCRB nucleotide sequences, was used to measure repertoire sharing. Out-of-frame TCRB sequences from naive cells were analyzed as a proxy for the pre-selection repertoire. TCRdb stores this immuneACCESS table with in-frame sequences only. Part of the clones is absent; in the studies checked, under half of the shortfall reflects unresolved V genes, and no reason is known for the rest. V, J and clone size are those of that table, while D and trimming were read from the DNA. The sample has over 350,000 clones on record, approximately 15% of them singletons. The ten largest clonotypes hold under 0.02% of the sample.

The specimen sequenced was naive CD4+ T cells from blood. This sample's cell subset or site label indicates: true naive CD4+ T cells. This TCR was recovered from a woman aged 18-29 years in good health. The rearranged chain carries TRBV19 and TRBJ2-7; the D gene is perhaps TRBD2, on 5 matching bases. The CDR3 here reads CASSTGGSYNEQYF. The DNA sequence is given as TGTGCCAGTAGTACCGGCGGGTCGTACAACGAGCAGTACTTC.